This T cell receptor beta chain was recorded in a study of T cells in Graves' hyperthyroidism and ophthalmopathy. Study conclusions and caveats: The blood repertoire included most of the expanded thyroid clonotypes above 0.001.

Thyroid ultrasound, orbital computed tomography, clinical symptoms, and serum thyroxine and TRAb underpinned diagnoses. This blood was taken when hyperthyroidism was first diagnosed, before any ophthalmopathy symptoms existed. This clonotype came up many times. What it binds is not known. V gave up 5 bases and J gave up 8 bases; unmatched junction bases: 6. The CDR3 is 14 amino acids. CDR1 PRHDT and CDR2 FYEKMQ come from the germline V gene (reference sequence). The investigators amplified TCR beta CDR3 regions from RNA transcripts. Using the HTBI primer set, a first-round RT-PCR was run on the TCR CDR3. TCRdb called the multiplex PCR reads again in MiXCR, with one record for every CDR3 protein. The sample has about 270,000 distinct CDR3 sequences; 15% are singletons.

This receptor was taken from a woman aged 50 to 60 with Graves' hyperthyroidism that later progressed to Graves' ophthalmopathy. The material sequenced was blood. J is TRBJ2-1 and V is TRBV13; 10 positions match TRBD2. CDR3 DNA sequence: TGTGCCAGCAGCCCCGGGACTAGCGTCCATGAGCAGTTCTTC. Translating gives CASSPGTSVHEQFF.